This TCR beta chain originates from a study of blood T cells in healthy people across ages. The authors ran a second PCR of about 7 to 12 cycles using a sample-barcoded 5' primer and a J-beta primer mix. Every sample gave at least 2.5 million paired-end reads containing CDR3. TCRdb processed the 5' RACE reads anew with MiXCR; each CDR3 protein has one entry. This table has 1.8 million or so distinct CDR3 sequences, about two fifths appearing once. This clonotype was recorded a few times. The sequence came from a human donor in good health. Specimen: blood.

The CDR3 loop is CSARVLLQRGIYNEQFF. CDR3 coding DNA: TGCAGTGCTAGAGTTCTCCTCCAGCGGGGGATTTACAATGAGCAGTTCTTC. The chain carries TRBV20-1 and TRBJ2-1; 8 nucleotides line up with TRBD2. Germline V gene sequence: CDR1 DFQATT, CDR2 SNEGSKA (reference sequence). V was clipped by 1 base and J by 4 bases; unmatched bases: 12. This CDR3 comprises 17 residues.